This is a list of T cell receptor beta chains from one sample in a study of T-cell memory formation after mild COVID-19. TCRdb reanalysed the 5' RACE reads using MiXCR and keeps one entry per CDR3 protein. The data contain 200,000 to 250,000 distinct CDR3 sequences, 7.5% to 10% of them seen just once; the ten biggest clones take up roughly 4%. What was sequenced was PBMCs or a T cell subset sorted from them (not recorded which). All receptors derive from a young man who had mild COVID-19 (a few samples of this study predate the infection). Cell type and time point are not known. The CDR3 runs from the conserved cysteine through the conserved F or W. D genes are given only for firm matches. Not all rows give a size; the values are once, few, many and, for expanded clones, a class.

V gene	clone size	D gene	J gene	CDR3 DNA	CDR3 protein
TRBV7-3	-	-	TRBJ1-1	TGTGCCAGCATGGCCGGTCTGAACACTGAAGCTTTCTTT	CASMAGLNTEAFF
TRBV28	-	-	TRBJ2-1	TGTGCCAGCCGGGTAGAAGTAAATGAGCAGTTCTTC	CASRVEVNEQFF
TRBV4-2	-	TRBD2	TRBJ2-5	TGTGCCAGCAGCCAAGATTTACTAGCGGGGGGGCGGCAAGAGACCCAGTACTTC	CASSQDLLAGGRQETQYF
TRBV5-4	-	-	TRBJ1-6	TGTGCCAGCAGCGAGGGAGGGACGGGATACTCACCCCTCCACTTT	CASSEGGTGYSPLHF
TRBV5-1	few	TRBD2	TRBJ2-1	TGCGCCAGCAGCGGTGGGGGAGGGGACAATGAGCAGTTCTTC	CASSGGGGDNEQFF
TRBV7-2	many	-	TRBJ2-5	TGTGCCAGTCACGCCGCTACACAAGAGACCCAGTACTTC	CASHAATQETQYF
TRBV18	few	TRBD1	TRBJ1-5	TGTGCCAGCTCCCTTGGGACAGGGGTCGGCAATCAGCCCCAGCATTTT	CASSLGTGVGNQPQHF
TRBV7-9	few	TRBD1	TRBJ2-5	TGTGCCAGCAGGGGGGACAGGGAGACCCAGTACTTC	CASRGDRETQYF
TRBV12-3/TRBV12-4	-	-	TRBJ1-2	TGTGCCAGCAGTTCCGGTGGAGGGGTCTATGGCTACACCTTC	CASSSGGGVYGYTF
TRBV7-2	-	TRBD2	TRBJ2-2	TGTGCCAGCAGCCCCAAGGTCCTAGCGGGGGGGTTTTTCACCGGGGAGCTGTTTTTT	CASSPKVLAGGFFTGELFF